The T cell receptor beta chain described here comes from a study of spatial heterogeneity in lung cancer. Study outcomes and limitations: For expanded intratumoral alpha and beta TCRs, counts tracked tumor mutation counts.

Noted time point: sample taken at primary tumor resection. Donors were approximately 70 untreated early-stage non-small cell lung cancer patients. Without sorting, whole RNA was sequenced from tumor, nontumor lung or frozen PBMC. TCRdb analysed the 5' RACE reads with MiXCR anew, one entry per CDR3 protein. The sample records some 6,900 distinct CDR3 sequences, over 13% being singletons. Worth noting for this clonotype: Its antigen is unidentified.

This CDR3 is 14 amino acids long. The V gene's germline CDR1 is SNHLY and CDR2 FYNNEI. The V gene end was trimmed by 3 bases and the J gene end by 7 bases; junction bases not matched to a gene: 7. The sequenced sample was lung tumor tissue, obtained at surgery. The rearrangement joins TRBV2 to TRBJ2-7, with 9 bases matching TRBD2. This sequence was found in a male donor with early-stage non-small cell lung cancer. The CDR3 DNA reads TGTGCCAGCAGTGAGCAGCGGGAGGCGAGAGAGCAGTACTTC. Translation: CASSEQREAREQYF.